This TCR beta chain was documented in a study of blood T cell repertoires in COVID-19. Measured with immunoSEQ multiplex PCR; TCRdb has only the in-frame clones, and not every one. The repertoire holds 300,000 to 400,000 clones, with around 91% as singletons. The length of the CDR3 is 15 residues. CDR1 and CDR2 from the germline V gene are SGDLS and YYNGEE. Trimming pared 3 bases from V and 3 bases from J, leaving 15 bases between. The specimen was peripheral blood. This clonotype originated in a woman under 30 who had recovered from COVID-19. The chain is built from TRBV9 and TRBJ1-2, with D possibly matching TRBD1 (5 bases). The CDR3 protein is CASSEGTSRYYGYTF. In DNA form, the CDR3 reads TGTGCCAGCAGCGAGGGGACTAGCCGATACTATGGCTACACCTTC. The complete variable domain, with remaining parts taken from reference TRBV9 and TRBJ1-2, reads DSGVTQTPKHLITATGQRVTLRCSPRSGDLSVYWYQQSLDQGLQFLIQYYNGEERAKGNILERFSAQQFPDLHSELNLSSLELGDSALYFCASSEGTSRYYGYTFGSGTRLTVV.